Shown below are 15 T cell receptor beta chains from a single sample sequenced in a study of CD8 T cells in Susac syndrome. It was with random hexamers that roughly 0.45 to 1 ug RNA was reverse transcribed. Each CDR3 protein gets one entry after TCRdb re-called the immunoSEQ multiplex PCR reads with MiXCR. In the table there are over 150,000 distinct CDR3 sequences, 90% to 95% of which are singletons. Source material: CD4+ T cells from PBMCs. These receptors came from a human donor with multiple sclerosis.

The V gene is TRBV7-3, the J gene TRBJ2-7; 8 nucleotides line up with TRBD2. The CDR3 runs to 14 residues. The germline gives CDR1 SGHTA, CDR2 FQGTGA. V was clipped by 1 base and J by 5 bases; unmatched bases: 4. The CDR3 sequence: CASSLNGRAHEQYF. CDR3 DNA: TGTGCCAGCAGCTTAAACGGGAGGGCCCACGAGCAGTACTTC. The complete variable domain, with remaining parts taken from reference TRBV7-3 and TRBJ2-7, reads GAGVSQTPSNKVTEKGKYVELRCDPISGHTALYWYRQSLGQGPEFLIYFQGTGAADDSGLPNDRFFAVRPEGSVSTLKIQRTERGDSAVYLCASSLNGRAHEQYFGPGTRLTVT.

This clonotype was seen a handful of times. J is TRBJ1-1 and V is TRBV29-1; 8 nucleotides align to TRBD1. The junction had 5 bases not matched to a gene; V was cut back by 7 bases and J by 10 bases. The germline gives CDR1 SQVTM, CDR2 ANQGSEA. The length of the CDR3 is 10 residues. The CDR3, as DNA: TGCAGCGCCGCTGACAGGGGAGCTTTCTTT. Protein: CSAADRGAFF.

The genes are TRBV9 and TRBJ1-5; possibly TRBD1 for D (5 bases). Looked up from germline, CDR1 is SGDLS and CDR2 is YYNGEE. The V end lost 0 bases, the J end lost 1 base, and 14 bases lay between the germline ends. This CDR3 has 17 amino acids. The CDR3: CASSVGQGLESNQPQHF. Written as DNA, the CDR3 is TGTGCCAGCAGCGTAGGGCAGGGATTAGAGAGCAATCAGCCCCAGCATTTT.

The chain has TRBV30 and TRBJ2-7; 9 bases map to TRBD1. The V gene's germline CDR1 is GTSNPN and CDR2 SVGIG (reference sequence). There are 15 residues in the CDR3. With 1 base clipped from V and 9 bases from J, the junction kept 13 bases outside the gene matches. CDR3 sequence: CAWSGGTGYPSVQYF. CDR3 DNA sequence: TGTGCCTGGAGTGGCGGGACAGGGTACCCCTCGGTGCAGTACTTC.

The V call is TRBV20-1, the J call TRBJ1-2; weak D call: TRBD1 (6 bases). The CDR3 sequence is 12 residues long. Germline V gene sequence: CDR1 DFQATT, CDR2 SNEGSKA (reference sequence). With 7 bases removed from V and 8 bases from J, the gap between germline ends came to 17 bases. The CDR3 DNA reads TGCAGTGTAGTTGGAGCCGGGGGCGGCTACACCTTC. This encodes CSVVGAGGGYTF.

J is TRBJ2-3 and V is TRBV2, with D possibly TRBD1 on 6 matching bases. Looked up from germline, CDR1 is SNHLY and CDR2 is FYNNEI. Trimming removed 7 bases at V and 4 bases at J, with 9 bases between. This CDR3 region has 12 residues. CDR3 in amino acids: CASNRVADTQYF. Here the CDR3 DNA reads TGTGCCAGCAACAGGGTCGCAGATACGCAGTATTTT.

V gene TRBV18 combines with J gene TRBJ2-3; no firm D call. Germline loops: CDR1 KGHSH, CDR2 LQKENI. The CDR3 length is 16 residues. V shed 2 bases and J shed 1 base, with 13 bases lying between them. DNA for the CDR3: TGTGCCAGCTCACCAGTTGCGCAGCGCGGCACAGATACGCAGTATTTT. It yields the protein CASSPVAQRGTDTQYF.

This chain joins TRBV24-1 and TRBJ2-5; no firm D call. Trimming pared 7 bases from V and 2 bases from J, leaving 22 bases between. CDR3 length: 17 residues. The germline gives CDR1 KGHDR, CDR2 SFDVKD. CDR3 in DNA: TGTGCCACCAGATACAGAGTCCGATCCGTTCTACAAGAGACCCAGTACTTC. Translated: CATRYRVRSVLQETQYF.

The chain combines TRBV30 with TRBJ1-2, with D tentatively TRBD1 (5 bases). V lost 0 bases and J lost 5, with 7 bases in between. This CDR3 is built from 12 residues. Germline CDR1 GTSNPN, CDR2 SVGIG (reference sequence). The CDR3 reads CAWSVGRYGYTF. The CDR3 bases are TGTGCCTGGAGTGTGGGGCGGTATGGCTACACCTTC.

This clonotype has just one count. J is TRBJ2-7 and V is TRBV20-1; D is possibly TRBD1 (5 bases). Germline V gene lookup returns CDR1 DFQATT and CDR2 SNEGSKA (reference sequence). With 3 bases removed from V and 6 bases from J, the gap between germline ends came to 15 bases. This CDR3 spans 13 amino acids. CDR3 coding DNA: TGCAGTGCTAGCCTTGACAGTCGCGGCGAGCAGTACTTC. It codes for CSASLDSRGEQYF.

CDR3 residues: CSANGGGQETQYF. CDR3 bases: TGCAGCGCGAATGGAGGGGGGCAAGAGACCCAGTACTTC. V usage is TRBV29-1 and J usage is TRBJ2-5; possibly TRBD1 or TRBD2 for D (6 bases each). Trimming took off 7 bases at V and 2 bases at J, with 14 bases between the two ends. This CDR3 is 13 amino acids long. The germline CDR1 and CDR2 sequences are SQVTM and ANQGSEA. Supplemented by reference TRBV29-1 and TRBJ2-5, the full variable domain reads SAVISQKPSRDICQRGTSLTIQCQVDSQVTMMFWYRQQPGQSLTLIATANQGSEATYESGFVIDKFPISRPNLTFSTLTVSNMSPEDSSIYLCSANGGGQETQYFGPGTRLLVL.

The V call is TRBV29-1, the J call TRBJ2-1; unclear D gene. V gave up 4 bases and J gave up 0 bases, with 10 bases separating them. The CDR3 sequence is 14 residues long. CDR1 is SQVTM and CDR2 is ANQGSEA in the germline V gene. The DNA of the CDR3 is TGCAGCGTTGGAAGCAGGAACTCCTACAATGAGCAGTTCTTC. It yields the protein CSVGSRNSYNEQFF.

The chain employs TRBV3-1 and TRBJ2-7, with D unresolved. V lost 1 base, J lost 1 base, and 8 bases lay in between. CDR3 size: 14 residues. Per germline, CDR1 LGHDT and CDR2 YNNKEL (reference sequence). DNA of the CDR3: TGTGCCAGCAGCCAAGGCCCGCTATCCTACGAGCAGTACTTC. Translated: CASSQGPLSYEQYF.

This clonotype was found once. V is TRBV9 and J is TRBJ1-1; D call uncertain. In germline, CDR1 is SGDLS, CDR2 YYNGEE. V was clipped by 3 bases and J by 2 bases, with 11 bases between them. The CDR3 totals 14 residues. This CDR3 is CASSAAPDNTEAFF. The CDR3 nucleotides read TGTGCCAGCAGCGCGGCCCCGGATAACACTGAAGCTTTCTTT. Combining the CDR3 with reference TRBV9 and TRBJ1-1 gives the whole variable domain DSGVTQTPKHLITATGQRVTLRCSPRSGDLSVYWYQQSLDQGLQFLIQYYNGEERAKGNILERFSAQQFPDLHSELNLSSLELGDSALYFCASSAAPDNTEAFFGQGTRLTVV.

The chain recombines TRBV6-5 with TRBJ2-2; the match to TRBD2 covers 10 bases. The J segment lost 7 bases and the V segment lost 2 bases, leaving 4 bases of the junction unmatched. The CDR3 covers 15 residues. CDR1 is MNHEY, CDR2 SVGAGI, per germline. CDR3 amino acids: CASSYGLAGVGELFF. The CDR3 bases are TGTGCCAGCAGTTACGGCCTAGCGGGAGTCGGGGAGCTGTTTTTT.